This T cell receptor beta chain is from a study of blood T cell repertoires in COVID-19. As for the study in general: The study drew acute and convalescent COVID-19 samples from the United States, Italy and Spain.

Germline V gene lookup returns CDR1 ENHRY and CDR2 SYGVKD. The CDR3 consists of 16 residues. V was clipped by 3 bases and J by 9 bases; unmatched bases: 10. Methods used by the authors: Researchers report that nucleated cell counts were estimated from reference gene primer amplification. TCRdb's copy holds only in-frame clones and misses some; the assay was immunoSEQ multiplex PCR. That table gives V, J and clone size, and the DNA gave D and trimming. This table has a few hundred thousand clones, 87% appearing once. This clone appeared a single time. The chain recombines TRBV10-3 with TRBJ1-6; 8 positions agree with TRBD1. The clonotype originates from a man between 18 and 29 years old with active or convalescent COVID-19. Material for sequencing was peripheral blood. CDR3 nucleotide sequence: TGTGCCATCAGTGACCTCCCGACAGGGGAAGGTTCACCCCTCCACTTT. Protein sequence: CAISDLPTGEGSPLHF.